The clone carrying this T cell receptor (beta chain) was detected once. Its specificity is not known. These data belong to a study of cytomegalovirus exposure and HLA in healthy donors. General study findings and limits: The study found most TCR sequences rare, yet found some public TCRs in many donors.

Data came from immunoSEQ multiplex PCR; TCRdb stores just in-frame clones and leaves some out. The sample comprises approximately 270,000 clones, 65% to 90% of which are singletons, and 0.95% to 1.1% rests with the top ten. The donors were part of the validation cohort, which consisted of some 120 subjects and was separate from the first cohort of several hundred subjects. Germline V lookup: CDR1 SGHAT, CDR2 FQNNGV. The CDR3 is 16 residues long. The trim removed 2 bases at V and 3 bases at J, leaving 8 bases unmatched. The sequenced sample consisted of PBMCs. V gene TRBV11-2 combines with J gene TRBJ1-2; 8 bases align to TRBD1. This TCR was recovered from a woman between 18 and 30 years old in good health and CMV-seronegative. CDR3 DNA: TGTGCCAGCAGCTTAATACCGGGACAGGTCGACTATGGCTACACCTTC. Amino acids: CASSLIPGQVDYGYTF.